One and the same sample provided the 20 T cell receptor beta chains below, sequenced in a study of CD8 T cells in Susac syndrome. cDNA came from about 0.5 to 1 ug RNA primed by random hexamers. TCRdb reprocessed the immunoSEQ multiplex PCR reads with MiXCR, giving one entry per CDR3 protein. The sample lists around 140,000 distinct CDR3 sequences, roughly 96% occurring once. The material sequenced was CD4+ T cells from PBMCs. The receptors come from a human donor with multiple sclerosis.

This clonotype was seen just once. The chain joins TRBV7-8 to TRBJ2-5, with D possibly called TRBD1 or TRBD2 (5 bases each). CDR1 and CDR2 from the germline V gene are SGHVS and FQNEAQ. Trimming stripped 5 bases from V and 0 bases from J, with 13 bases between. The CDR3 length is 15 residues. CDR3 residues: CASSRHGTDQETQYF. The CDR3 DNA follows: TGTGCCAGCAGCCGACACGGGACGGACCAAGAGACCCAGTACTTC.

This chain joins TRBV9 and TRBJ1-3; D ambiguous. The CDR3 is 12 amino acids. Trimming pared 4 bases from V and 4 bases from J, leaving 6 bases between. Per germline, CDR1 SGDLS and CDR2 YYNGEE. The CDR3 DNA reads TGTGCCAGCAGCCCTCAGGGAAACACCATATATTTT. As protein: CASSPQGNTIYF.

The V call is TRBV25-1, the J call TRBJ2-5; a weak D match, TRBD2 (6 bases). Trimming removed 5 bases from V and 1 base from J, with 11 bases in between. The germline gives CDR1 MGHDK, CDR2 SYGVNS. This CDR3 has 14 residues. Written as DNA, the CDR3 is TGTGCCAGCAGTCCGGGACTGATCCAAGAGACCCAGTACTTC. It is translated as CASSPGLIQETQYF.

The chain joins TRBV18 to TRBJ2-3; 8 nucleotides match TRBD1. In germline, CDR1 is KGHSH, CDR2 LQKENI. The CDR3 sequence is 15 residues long. Trimming cost V 8 bases and J 2 bases; bases outside gene matches: 9. The DNA for the CDR3 is TGTGCCAGCCAACCGACAGGGGCGGCCACAGATACGCAGTATTTT. Its protein is CASQPTGAATDTQYF. Full variable domain (remainder filled in from reference TRBV18 and TRBJ2-3): NAGVMQNPRHLVRRRGQEARLRCSPMKGHSHVYWYRQLPEEGLKFMVYLQKENIIDESGMPKERFSAEFPKEGPSILRIQQVVRGDSAAYFCASQPTGAATDTQYFGPGTRLTVL.

V and J are TRBV29-1 and TRBJ2-3; the D gene could be TRBD1 or TRBD2 (5 bases each). The germline V gene has CDR1 SQVTM and CDR2 ANQGSEA. Trimming stripped 4 bases from V and 2 bases from J, with 16 bases between. There are 15 residues in the CDR3. The CDR3 loop is CSVGRGVLNTDTQYF. The CDR3 coding sequence is TGCAGCGTTGGAAGAGGGGTTCTAAACACAGATACGCAGTATTTT.

The chain joins TRBV5-4 to TRBJ2-7, with D tentatively TRBD1 (7 bases). With 0 bases removed from V and 5 bases from J, the gap between germline ends came to 12 bases. Germline loops: CDR1 SGHNT, CDR2 YYREEE (reference sequence). The CDR3 runs 14 residues. The CDR3 DNA is TGTGCCAGCAGCTTGGTAGGAGGGGGCAACGAGCAGTACTTC. It codes for CASSLVGGGNEQYF.

CDR3 coding DNA: TGTGCCACCAGCAGAGGGAGGACCACTAATGAAAAACTGTTTTTT. This encodes CATSRGRTTNEKLFF. The chain joins TRBV15 to TRBJ1-4; no clear D. The CDR3 has 15 amino acids. Trimming left V 1 base short and J 2 bases short, with 8 bases between. Germline CDR1 reads LNHNV; CDR2 reads YYDKDF (reference sequence).

V usage is TRBV28 and J usage is TRBJ2-7, with D possibly TRBD1 on 6 matching bases. This CDR3 comprises 14 residues. V was pared by 8 bases and J by 0 bases, with 14 bases between. CDR1 and CDR2 (germline): MDHEN, SYDVKM. The CDR3 region is CASEKGTHSYEQYF. In DNA form, the CDR3 reads TGTGCCAGCGAGAAAGGGACACACTCCTACGAGCAGTACTTC.

This chain joins TRBV3-1 and TRBJ2-2; 9 bases align to TRBD1. Germline V gene data show CDR1 as LGHDT and CDR2 as YNNKEL (reference sequence). V lost 4 bases, J lost 5 bases, and 2 bases stayed unmatched. This CDR3 has 14 amino acids. The CDR3 region is CASSRGTGTGELFF. In nucleotides, the CDR3 is TGTGCCAGCAGCCGAGGGACAGGGACCGGGGAGCTGTTTTTT.

V gene TRBV27 combines with J gene TRBJ1-4; TRBD1 aligns across 12 bases. V dropped 4 bases and J dropped 8; count of bases not matched to a gene: 11. This CDR3 contains 17 residues. Germline CDR1 and CDR2: MNHEY and SMNVEV (reference sequence). The CDR3 spells CASSSGTGGGREEKLFF. The CDR3 coding sequence is TGTGCCAGCAGTTCTGGGACAGGGGGCGGTCGAGAAGAAAAACTGTTTTTT.

The rearrangement uses TRBV19 and TRBJ1-2; no clear D gene. Looked up from germline, CDR1 is LNHDA and CDR2 is SQIVND (reference sequence). V lost 2 bases to trimming and J lost 0 bases, with 10 bases between them. The CDR3 contains 15 residues. CDR3 protein: CASSISTSSNYGYTF. CDR3 coding DNA: TGTGCCAGTAGTATATCCACGTCGTCTAACTATGGCTACACCTTC.

The chain has TRBV20-1 and TRBJ2-1, with D perhaps assigned TRBD1 or TRBD2 (6 bases each). The germline V and J ends were trimmed by 5 bases and 7 bases, with 18 bases remaining between them. This CDR3 has 14 amino acids. From germline, CDR1 is DFQATT and CDR2 SNEGSKA (reference sequence). CDR3: CSAPPGAGGNEQFF. CDR3 sequence (DNA): TGCAGTGCTCCCCCGGGGGCGGGTGGGAATGAGCAGTTCTTC.

This chain uses TRBV9 with TRBJ2-3; 8 bases match TRBD2. CDR1 and CDR2 (germline): SGDLS, YYNGEE. The CDR3 extends over 16 amino acids. Germline trimming cut 0 bases from V and 1 base from J; bases unmatched to any gene: 4. CDR3 residues: CASSVDGSGGTDTQYF. The CDR3, as DNA: TGTGCCAGCAGCGTAGATGGTAGCGGGGGCACAGATACGCAGTATTTT.

This chain uses TRBV5-4 with TRBJ2-1; 8 bases are shared with TRBD1. The CDR3 consists of 16 residues. CDR1 and CDR2 from the germline V gene are SGHNT and YYREEE (reference sequence). Germline trimming cut 4 bases from V and 3 bases from J; bases unmatched to any gene: 9. The CDR3 loop reads CASSPRQGALYNEQFF. The CDR3 DNA is TGTGCCAGCAGCCCCAGGCAGGGGGCTCTCTACAATGAGCAGTTCTTC.

The chain uses TRBV27 and TRBJ1-1; possible D gene TRBD1, 6 bases. The CDR3 covers 13 residues. Germline CDR1 is MNHEY and CDR2 is SMNVEV (reference sequence). Trimming cost V 6 bases and J 2 bases, with 10 bases left between them. The CDR3, as DNA: TGTGCCAGCAGCACGGACAGAAACACTGAAGCTTTCTTT. Translating gives CASSTDRNTEAFF.

This chain links TRBV15 with TRBJ2-5; D is uncertain. Germline CDR1 is LNHNV and CDR2 is YYDKDF (reference sequence). Trimming left V 4 bases short and J 0 bases short, with 6 bases between. This CDR3 has 13 amino acids. This CDR3 is CATSTVYQETQYF. The CDR3 DNA follows: TGTGCCACCAGCACAGTGTACCAAGAGACCCAGTACTTC.

The rearrangement uses TRBV27 and TRBJ2-6, with D unclear. The germline V gene has CDR1 MNHEY and CDR2 SMNVEV (reference sequence). V lost 0 bases and J 4 bases, leaving 4 bases between the germline ends. This CDR3 has 14 amino acids. The CDR3 region has the DNA TGTGCCAGCAGTTTATCCTGGGGGGCCAACGTCCTGACTTTC. The encoded protein is CASSLSWGANVLTF.

This clonotype occurred a few times. V and J are TRBV29-1 and TRBJ1-2; D remains unclear. In germline, CDR1 is SQVTM, CDR2 ANQGSEA. V shed 1 base and J shed 6 bases, with 9 bases lying between them. The CDR3 contains 12 residues. The DNA for the CDR3 is TGCAGCGTTGAAGGTCGGCGAAATGGCTACACCTTC. As protein: CSVEGRRNGYTF.

CDR3 DNA sequence: TGTGCCAGCAGCGGACTAGCGGGAGAGACCCAGTACTTC. It yields the protein CASSGLAGETQYF. This sequence joins TRBV5-4 and TRBJ2-5; 11 positions agree with TRBD2. V trimming: 4 bases; J trimming: 4 bases; junction bases outside the gene matches: 0. Germline V CDR1 and CDR2: SGHNT, YYREEE (reference sequence). This CDR3 contains 13 residues.

The rearrangement joins TRBV7-2 to TRBJ1-6; D not certain. CDR1 SGHTA and CDR2 FQGNSA come from the germline V gene. This CDR3 contains 14 residues. Trimming left V 3 bases short and J 7 bases short, with 10 bases between. This chain's CDR3 is CASSFQADNSPLHF. The CDR3 bases are TGTGCCAGCAGCTTCCAAGCTGACAATTCACCCCTCCACTTT.